This T cell receptor beta chain was sequenced in a study of CD4+ T cells in melanoma. V was clipped by 2 bases and J by 4 bases; unmatched bases: 4. Germline lookup yields CDR1 SGHNT and CDR2 YYREEE (reference sequence). There are 15 residues in the CDR3. Clones were read by immunoSEQ multiplex PCR, and TCRdb kept only the in-frame ones, dropping some. The data show about 110,000 clones, around 93% seen once. The rearrangement uses TRBV5-4 and TRBJ2-3; 10 bases are a match to TRBD1. The sample taken for sequencing was peripheral blood. This clonotype originated in a human donor with melanoma. The CDR3 nucleotides are TGTGCCAGCAGCTTAGGACAGGGGGGTGCAGATACGCAGTATTTT. Its protein product is CASSLGQGGADTQYF.